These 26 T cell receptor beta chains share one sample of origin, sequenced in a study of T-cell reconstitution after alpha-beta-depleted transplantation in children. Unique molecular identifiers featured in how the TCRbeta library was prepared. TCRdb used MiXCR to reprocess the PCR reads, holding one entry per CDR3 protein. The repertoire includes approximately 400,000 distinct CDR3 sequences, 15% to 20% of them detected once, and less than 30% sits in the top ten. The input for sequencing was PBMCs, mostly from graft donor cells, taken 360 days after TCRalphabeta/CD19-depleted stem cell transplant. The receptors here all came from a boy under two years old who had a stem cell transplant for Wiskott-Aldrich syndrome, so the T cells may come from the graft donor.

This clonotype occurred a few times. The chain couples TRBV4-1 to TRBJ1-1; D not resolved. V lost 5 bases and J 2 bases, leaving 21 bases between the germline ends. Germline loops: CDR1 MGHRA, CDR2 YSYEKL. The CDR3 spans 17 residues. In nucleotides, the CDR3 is TGCGCCAGCAGCAGAGTCGAAGGACGCGTGGGAAACACTGAAGCTTTCTTT. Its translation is CASSRVEGRVGNTEAFF.

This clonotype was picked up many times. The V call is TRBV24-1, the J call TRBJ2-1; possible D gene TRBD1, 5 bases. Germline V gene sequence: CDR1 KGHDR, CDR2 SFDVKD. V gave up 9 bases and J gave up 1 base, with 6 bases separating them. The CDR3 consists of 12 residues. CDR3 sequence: CATGASYNEQFF. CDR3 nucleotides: TGTGCCACCGGGGCTTCCTACAATGAGCAGTTCTTC.

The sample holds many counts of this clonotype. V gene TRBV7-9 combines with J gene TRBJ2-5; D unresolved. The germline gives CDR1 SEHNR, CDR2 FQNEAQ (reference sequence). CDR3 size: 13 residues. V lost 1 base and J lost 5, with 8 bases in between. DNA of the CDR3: TGTGCCAGCAGCTTAGGCTCCACTGAGACCCAGTACTTC. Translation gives CASSLGSTETQYF.

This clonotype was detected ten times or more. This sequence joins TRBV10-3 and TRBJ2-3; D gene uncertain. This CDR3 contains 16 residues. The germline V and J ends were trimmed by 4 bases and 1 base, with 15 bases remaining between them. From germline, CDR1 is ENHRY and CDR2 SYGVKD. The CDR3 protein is CAISASTRGGTDTQYF. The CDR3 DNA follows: TGTGCCATCAGTGCTTCTACCCGTGGGGGCACAGATACGCAGTATTTT.

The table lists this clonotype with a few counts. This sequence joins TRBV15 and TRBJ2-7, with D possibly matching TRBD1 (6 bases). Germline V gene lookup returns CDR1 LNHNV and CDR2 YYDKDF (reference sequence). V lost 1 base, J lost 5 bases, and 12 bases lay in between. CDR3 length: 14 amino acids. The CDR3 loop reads CATSRGQGSNEQYF. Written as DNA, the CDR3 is TGTGCCACCAGCAGAGGGCAGGGGAGTAACGAGCAGTACTTC.

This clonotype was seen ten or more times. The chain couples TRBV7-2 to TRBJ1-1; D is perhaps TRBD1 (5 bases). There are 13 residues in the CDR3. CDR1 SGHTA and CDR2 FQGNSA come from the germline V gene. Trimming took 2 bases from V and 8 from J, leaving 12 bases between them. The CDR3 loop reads CASSLTGGHEAFF. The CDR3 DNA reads TGTGCCAGCAGCTTAACAGGCGGGCACGAAGCTTTCTTT.

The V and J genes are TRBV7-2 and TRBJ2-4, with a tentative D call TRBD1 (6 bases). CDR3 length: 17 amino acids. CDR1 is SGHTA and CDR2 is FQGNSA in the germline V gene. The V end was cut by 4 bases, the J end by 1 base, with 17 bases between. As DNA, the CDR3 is TGTGCCAGCAGCTGGTCCAGGGGTTGGGAGGCCAAAAACATTCAGTACTTC. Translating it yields CASSWSRGWEAKNIQYF.

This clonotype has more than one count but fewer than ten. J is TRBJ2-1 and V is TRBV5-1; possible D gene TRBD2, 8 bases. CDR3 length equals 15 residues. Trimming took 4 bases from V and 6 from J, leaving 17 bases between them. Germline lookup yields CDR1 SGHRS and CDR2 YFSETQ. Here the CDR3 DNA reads TGCGCCAGCAGCCCGGGACTAGAGGGGGCCAATGAGCAGTTCTTC. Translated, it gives CASSPGLEGANEQFF.

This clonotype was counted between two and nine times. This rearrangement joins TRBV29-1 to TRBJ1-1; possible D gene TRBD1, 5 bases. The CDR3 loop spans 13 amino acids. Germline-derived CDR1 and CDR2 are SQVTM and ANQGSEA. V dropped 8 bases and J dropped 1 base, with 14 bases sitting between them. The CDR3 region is CSPLRRGNTEAFF. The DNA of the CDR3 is TGCAGCCCCCTTCGAAGGGGGAACACTGAAGCTTTCTTT.

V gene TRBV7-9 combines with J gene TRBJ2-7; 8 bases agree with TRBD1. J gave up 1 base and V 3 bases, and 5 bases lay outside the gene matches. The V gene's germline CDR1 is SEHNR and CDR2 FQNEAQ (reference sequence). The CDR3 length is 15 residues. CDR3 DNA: TGTGCCAGCAGCTTCCGGGACAGGCCTTCCTACGAGCAGTACTTC. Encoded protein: CASSFRDRPSYEQYF.

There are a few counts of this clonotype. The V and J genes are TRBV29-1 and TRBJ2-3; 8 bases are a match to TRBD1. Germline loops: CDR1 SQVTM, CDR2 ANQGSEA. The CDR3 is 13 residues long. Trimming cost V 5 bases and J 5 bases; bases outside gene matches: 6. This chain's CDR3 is CSVRTGSRDTQYF. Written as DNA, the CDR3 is TGCAGCGTTCGGACAGGGAGCCGAGATACGCAGTATTTT.

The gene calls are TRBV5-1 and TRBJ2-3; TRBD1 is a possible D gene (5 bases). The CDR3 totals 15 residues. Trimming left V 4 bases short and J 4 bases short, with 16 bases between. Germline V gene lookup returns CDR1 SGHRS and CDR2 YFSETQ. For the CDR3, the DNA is TGCGCCAGCAGCGGGGTTAGGGGCAGGGCAGATACGCAGTATTTT. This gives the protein CASSGVRGRADTQYF.

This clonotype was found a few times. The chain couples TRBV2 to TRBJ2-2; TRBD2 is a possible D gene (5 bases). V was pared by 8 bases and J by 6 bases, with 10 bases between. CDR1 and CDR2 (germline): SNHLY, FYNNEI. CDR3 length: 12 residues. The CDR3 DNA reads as TGTGCCAGCCGGGGTCGGGCCGGGGAGCTGTTTTTT. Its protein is CASRGRAGELFF.

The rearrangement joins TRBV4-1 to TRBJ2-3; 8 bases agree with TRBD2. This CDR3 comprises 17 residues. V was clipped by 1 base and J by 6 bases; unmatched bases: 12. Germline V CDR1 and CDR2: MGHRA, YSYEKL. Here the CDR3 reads CASSQVLSGGLLDTQYF. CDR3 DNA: TGCGCCAGCAGCCAAGTACTCAGCGGGGGCCTTTTGGATACGCAGTATTTT.

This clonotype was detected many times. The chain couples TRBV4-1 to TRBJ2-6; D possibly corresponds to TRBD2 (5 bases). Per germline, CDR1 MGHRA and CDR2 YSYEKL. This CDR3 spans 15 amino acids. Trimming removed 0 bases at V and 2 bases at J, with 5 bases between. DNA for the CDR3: TGCGCCAGCAGCCAAGAGAGGGCTGGGGCCAACGTCCTGACTTTC. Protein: CASSQERAGANVLTF.

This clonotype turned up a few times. The CDR3 loop is CATSATWGEQFF. DNA of the CDR3: TGTGCCACCAGTGCTACGTGGGGTGAGCAGTTCTTC. The chain has TRBV24-1 and TRBJ2-1; D is undetermined. There are 12 residues in the CDR3. Deletions cut 5 bases from V and 9 bases from J, with 10 bases between. The germline CDR1 and CDR2 sequences are KGHDR and SFDVKD.

CDR3 loop: CSAKGAANTGELFF. CDR3 nucleotide sequence: TGCAGTGCTAAGGGGGCCGCGAACACCGGGGAGCTGTTTTTT. This rearrangement joins TRBV20-1 to TRBJ2-2; 7 nucleotides agree with TRBD1. V shed 4 bases, J shed 0 bases, and the junction held 2 bases outside the gene matches. This CDR3 has 14 amino acids. Germline CDR1 DFQATT, CDR2 SNEGSKA (reference sequence).

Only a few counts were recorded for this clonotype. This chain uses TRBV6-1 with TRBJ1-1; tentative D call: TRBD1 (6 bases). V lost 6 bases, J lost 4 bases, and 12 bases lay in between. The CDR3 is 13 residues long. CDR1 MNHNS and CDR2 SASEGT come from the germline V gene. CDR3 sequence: CASRDSGGTEAFF. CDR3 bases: TGTGCCAGCAGGGACAGTGGGGGCACTGAAGCTTTCTTT.

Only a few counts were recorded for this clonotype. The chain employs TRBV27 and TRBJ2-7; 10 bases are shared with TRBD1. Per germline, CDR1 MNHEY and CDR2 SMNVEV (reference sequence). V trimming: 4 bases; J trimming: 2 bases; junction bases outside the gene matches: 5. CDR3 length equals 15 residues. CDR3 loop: CASSSAGTGAYEQYF. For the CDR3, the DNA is TGTGCCAGCAGTTCCGCCGGGACAGGGGCCTACGAGCAGTACTTC.

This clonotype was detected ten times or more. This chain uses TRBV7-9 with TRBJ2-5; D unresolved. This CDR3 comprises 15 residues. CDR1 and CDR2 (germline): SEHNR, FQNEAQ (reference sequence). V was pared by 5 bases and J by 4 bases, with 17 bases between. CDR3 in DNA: TGTGCCAGCAGCCCTGATTTTGCCTGGGGAGAGACCCAGTACTTC. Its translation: CASSPDFAWGETQYF.

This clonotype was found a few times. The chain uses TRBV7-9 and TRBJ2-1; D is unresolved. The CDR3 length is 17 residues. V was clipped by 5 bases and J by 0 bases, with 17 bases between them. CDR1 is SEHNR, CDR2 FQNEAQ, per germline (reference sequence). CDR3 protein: CASSPGRFILSYNEQFF. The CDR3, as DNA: TGTGCCAGCAGCCCTGGTAGGTTCATCCTCTCCTACAATGAGCAGTTCTTC.

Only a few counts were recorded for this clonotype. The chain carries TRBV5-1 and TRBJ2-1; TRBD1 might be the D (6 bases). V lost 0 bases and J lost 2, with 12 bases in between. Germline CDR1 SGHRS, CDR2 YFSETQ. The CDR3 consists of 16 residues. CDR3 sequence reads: CASSLANRAAYNEQFF. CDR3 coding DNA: TGCGCCAGCAGCTTGGCCAACAGGGCAGCCTACAATGAGCAGTTCTTC. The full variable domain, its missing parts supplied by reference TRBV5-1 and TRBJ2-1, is KAGVTQTPRYLIKTRGQQVTLSCSPISGHRSVSWYQQTPGQGLQFLFEYFSETQRNKGNFPGRFSGRQFSNSRSEMNVSTLELGDSALYLCASSLANRAAYNEQFFGPGTRLTVL.

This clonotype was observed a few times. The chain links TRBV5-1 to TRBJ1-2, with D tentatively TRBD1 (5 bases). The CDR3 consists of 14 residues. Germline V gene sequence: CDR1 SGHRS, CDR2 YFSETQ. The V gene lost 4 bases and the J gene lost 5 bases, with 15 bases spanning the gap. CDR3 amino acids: CASSPGTAGYGYTF. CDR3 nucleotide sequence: TGCGCCAGCAGCCCGGGGACGGCGGGGTATGGCTACACCTTC.

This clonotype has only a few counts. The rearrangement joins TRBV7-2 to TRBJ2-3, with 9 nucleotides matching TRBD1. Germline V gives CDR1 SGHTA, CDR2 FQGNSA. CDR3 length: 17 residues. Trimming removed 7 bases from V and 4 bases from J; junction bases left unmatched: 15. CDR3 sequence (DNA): TGTGCCAGCACCCAAGGACGAGGGACAGGGATCCCAGATACGCAGTATTTT. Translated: CASTQGRGTGIPDTQYF.

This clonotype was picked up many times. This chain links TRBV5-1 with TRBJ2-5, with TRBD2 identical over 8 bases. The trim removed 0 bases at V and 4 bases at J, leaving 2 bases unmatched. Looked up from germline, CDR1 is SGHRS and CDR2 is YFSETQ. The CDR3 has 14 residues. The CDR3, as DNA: TGCGCCAGCAGCTTGGTCCGGGGGGGAGAGACCCAGTACTTC. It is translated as CASSLVRGGETQYF.

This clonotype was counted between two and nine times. The CDR3, as DNA: TGTGCCAGCAGCCTAGGCGGGGGTTGGTCACCCCTCCACTTT. Translated, it gives CASSLGGGWSPLHF. This rearrangement joins TRBV12-3 or TRBV12-4 to TRBJ1-6, with D maybe TRBD1 (5 bases). V lost 6 bases to trimming and J lost 10 bases, with 16 bases between them. This CDR3 has 14 amino acids.